This T cell receptor beta chain was captured in a study of human T cells and chemical hapten exposure. This CDR3 contains 15 residues. Trimming removed 5 bases at V and 0 bases at J, with 11 bases between. Germline V gene data show CDR1 as MDHEN and CDR2 as SYDVKM. TCRdb reprocessed the RACE reads with MiXCR, giving one entry per CDR3 protein. Here the sample spans some 74,000 distinct CDR3 sequences, roughly 15% being singletons. The table lists this clonotype with many counts. Documented time point: pre-sensitization, week 0. Described treatment: therapeutic diphenylcyclopropenone sensitization with weekly scalp DPC.

Sequenced here: whole blood, sampled in connection with sensitization to the hapten diphenylcyclopropenone (DPC). The gene calls are TRBV28 and TRBJ2-4; a weak D match, TRBD1 (5 bases). The TCR comes from a woman in her forties or fifties with alopecia areata. Some clones in this sample may be carry-over from other donors' samples. CDR3 nucleotides: TGTGCCAGCAGTGAGACAGCTCTAGCCAAAAACATTCAGTACTTC. The encoded protein is CASSETALAKNIQYF.